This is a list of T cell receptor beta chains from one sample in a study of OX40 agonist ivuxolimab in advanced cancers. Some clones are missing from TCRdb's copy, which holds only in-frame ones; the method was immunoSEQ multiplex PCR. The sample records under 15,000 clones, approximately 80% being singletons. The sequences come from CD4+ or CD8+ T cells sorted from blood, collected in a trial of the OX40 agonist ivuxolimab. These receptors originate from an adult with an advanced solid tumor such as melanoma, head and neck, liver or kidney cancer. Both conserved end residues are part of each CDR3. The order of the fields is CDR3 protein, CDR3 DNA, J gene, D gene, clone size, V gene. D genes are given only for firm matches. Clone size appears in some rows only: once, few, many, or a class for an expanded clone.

CDR3 protein: CASSAYSDTYDYEQYF
CDR3 DNA: TGTGCCAGTAGTGCCTATTCCGACACGTATGACTACGAGCAGTACTTC
J gene: TRBJ2-7
D gene: .
clone size: .
V gene: TRBV19

CDR3 protein: CASSPPGTGGYNEQFF
CDR3 DNA: TGTGCCAGCTCGCCTCCCGGGACAGGAGGCTACAATGAGCAGTTCTTC
J gene: TRBJ2-1
D gene: TRBD1
clone size: .
V gene: TRBV18

CDR3 protein: CASTGGLSGNTIYF
CDR3 DNA: TGTGCCAGCACAGGGGGGCTCTCTGGAAACACCATATATTTT
J gene: TRBJ1-3
D gene: TRBD1
clone size: .
V gene: TRBV6-6

CDR3 protein: CASSLKIVGPNYEQYF
CDR3 DNA: TGTGCCAGCAGCTTAAAAATTGTTGGGCCGAACTACGAGCAGTACTTC
J gene: TRBJ2-7
D gene: .
clone size: .
V gene: TRBV11-3

CDR3 protein: CASSQDRAGGLGGAQYF
CDR3 DNA: TGCGCCAGCAGCCAAGATCGGGCGGGAGGCCTGGGGGGGGCCCAGTACTTC
J gene: TRBJ2-5
D gene: TRBD2
clone size: .
V gene: TRBV4-3

CDR3 protein: CASSLSGTGGQETQYF
CDR3 DNA: TGCGCCAGCAGCTTGTCTGGGACAGGGGGCCAAGAGACCCAGTACTTC
J gene: TRBJ2-5
D gene: TRBD1
clone size: .
V gene: TRBV5-1

CDR3 protein: CASSFQGTGELFF
CDR3 DNA: TGTGCCAGCAGTTTCCAGGGGACCGGGGAGCTGTTTTTT
J gene: TRBJ2-2
D gene: .
clone size: .
V gene: TRBV27

CDR3 protein: CASSEGEGHTDTQYF
CDR3 DNA: TGTGCCAGCAGTGAGGGGGAGGGACACACAGATACGCAGTATTTT
J gene: TRBJ2-3
D gene: .
clone size: .
V gene: TRBV6-1

CDR3 protein: CASSVTGGLAGSYEQYF
CDR3 DNA: TGTGCCAGCAGCGTAACGGGGGGACTAGCGGGGTCCTACGAGCAGTACTTC
J gene: TRBJ2-7
D gene: TRBD2
clone size: .
V gene: TRBV9

CDR3 protein: CATSRVGNTGTGSREQYF
CDR3 DNA: TGTGCCACCAGCAGAGTGGGGAACACCGGGACAGGGTCGCGCGAGCAGTACTTC
J gene: TRBJ2-7
D gene: TRBD1
clone size: .
V gene: TRBV15

CDR3 protein: CASSLDPGPLMEQFF
CDR3 DNA: TGTGCCAGCAGCCTTGATCCGGGACCCTTGATGGAGCAGTTCTTC
J gene: TRBJ2-1
D gene: .
clone size: .
V gene: TRBV11-2

CDR3 protein: CSARGEREAFF
CDR3 DNA: TGCAGTGCTAGAGGGGAGAGGGAAGCTTTCTTT
J gene: TRBJ1-1
D gene: .
clone size: .
V gene: TRBV20-1

CDR3 protein: CASSLRTSENEQFF
CDR3 DNA: TGTGCCAGCAGCTTGCGGACTAGCGAGAATGAGCAGTTCTTC
J gene: TRBJ2-1
D gene: TRBD2
clone size: medium-sized
V gene: TRBV9

CDR3 protein: CASRAGGDTGELFF
CDR3 DNA: TGTGCCAGCAGGGCGGGAGGGGACACCGGGGAGCTGTTTTTT
J gene: TRBJ2-2
D gene: TRBD2
clone size: .
V gene: TRBV6-5

CDR3 protein: CSVGTLAGTGELFF
CDR3 DNA: TGCAGCGTTGGGACGCTAGCGGGAACCGGGGAGCTGTTTTTT
J gene: TRBJ2-2
D gene: TRBD2
clone size: .
V gene: TRBV29-1

CDR3 protein: CASSLGTSGYEQYF
CDR3 DNA: TGCGCCAGCAGCTTGGGGACTAGCGGCTACGAGCAGTACTTC
J gene: TRBJ2-7
D gene: TRBD2
clone size: .
V gene: TRBV5-1

CDR3 protein: CASSYLTGGNTEAFF
CDR3 DNA: TGTGCCAGCAGTTACCTGACGGGAGGGAACACTGAAGCTTTCTTT
J gene: TRBJ1-1
D gene: .
clone size: .
V gene: TRBV6-5

CDR3 protein: CASRTGGTEAFF
CDR3 DNA: TGTGCCAGCAGAACGGGAGGAACCGAAGCTTTCTTT
J gene: TRBJ1-1
D gene: .
clone size: .
V gene: TRBV5-6

CDR3 protein: CASSKREDTDTQYF
CDR3 DNA: TGCGCCAGCAGTAAGCGGGAGGACACAGATACGCAGTATTTT
J gene: TRBJ2-3
D gene: TRBD2
clone size: .
V gene: TRBV10-1

CDR3 protein: CASTDGGPYEQYF
CDR3 DNA: TGTGCCAGCACCGACGGGGGACCCTACGAGCAGTACTTC
J gene: TRBJ2-7
D gene: .
clone size: .
V gene: TRBV2

CDR3 protein: CNQLDYNEQFF
CDR3 DNA: TGCAACCAACTAGATTACAATGAGCAGTTCTTC
J gene: TRBJ2-1
D gene: .
clone size: once
V gene: TRBV29-1

CDR3 protein: CASSPRLAANTGELFF
CDR3 DNA: TGTGCCAGCAGCCCCCGACTAGCGGCGAACACCGGGGAGCTGTTTTTT
J gene: TRBJ2-2
D gene: TRBD2
clone size: .
V gene: TRBV5-6

CDR3 protein: CASSFVTQTLTDTQYF
CDR3 DNA: TGTGCCAGCAGTTTCGTCACACAAACCCTCACAGATACGCAGTATTTT
J gene: TRBJ2-3
D gene: .
clone size: .
V gene: TRBV28

CDR3 protein: CSAWTGGNEQYF
CDR3 DNA: TGCAGCGCCTGGACAGGGGGGAACGAGCAGTACTTC
J gene: TRBJ2-7
D gene: TRBD1
clone size: .
V gene: TRBV29-1

CDR3 protein: CASQDGGYQPQHF
CDR3 DNA: TGTGCCAGCCAGGACGGGGGGTATCAGCCCCAGCATTTT
J gene: TRBJ1-5
D gene: .
clone size: .
V gene: TRBV6-6

CDR3 protein: CASSVGTTSTDTQYF
CDR3 DNA: TGTGCCAGCAGCGTAGGGACTACTAGCACAGATACGCAGTATTTT
J gene: TRBJ2-3
D gene: .
clone size: .
V gene: TRBV9

CDR3 protein: CASSRISTDTQYF
CDR3 DNA: TGTGCCAGCAGCAGGATTAGCACAGATACGCAGTATTTT
J gene: TRBJ2-3
D gene: .
clone size: .
V gene: TRBV28

CDR3 protein: CASSQDHYSAGVPYEQYF
CDR3 DNA: TGCGCCAGCAGCCAAGATCACTACTCGGCGGGGGTCCCCTACGAGCAGTACTTC
J gene: TRBJ2-7
D gene: TRBD2
clone size: once
V gene: TRBV4-3

CDR3 protein: CAWDPTGGTDTQYF
CDR3 DNA: TGTGCCTGGGACCCAACAGGCGGCACAGATACGCAGTATTTT
J gene: TRBJ2-3
D gene: .
clone size: .
V gene: TRBV30

CDR3 protein: CASSPRGGYNSPLHF
CDR3 DNA: TGCGCCAGCAGCCCCAGAGGGGGCTATAATTCACCCCTCCACTTT
J gene: TRBJ1-6
D gene: .
clone size: few
V gene: TRBV5-1

CDR3 protein: CASSLEGGEGYEQYF
CDR3 DNA: TGTGCCAGCAGCTTAGAAGGGGGCGAGGGCTACGAGCAGTACTTC
J gene: TRBJ2-7
D gene: TRBD1
clone size: .
V gene: TRBV13

CDR3 protein: CASSMLPGQGADEQYF
CDR3 DNA: TGTGCCAGTAGTATGTTACCGGGACAGGGGGCGGACGAGCAGTACTTC
J gene: TRBJ2-7
D gene: TRBD1
clone size: .
V gene: TRBV19

CDR3 protein: CASSLVAPQETQYF
CDR3 DNA: TGTGCCAGCAGCTTAGTCGCCCCCCAAGAGACCCAGTACTTC
J gene: TRBJ2-5
D gene: .
clone size: .
V gene: TRBV7-9

CDR3 protein: CASSTQTGPLNTEAFF
CDR3 DNA: TGTGCCAGTAGTACACAGACAGGCCCGTTGAACACTGAAGCTTTCTTT
J gene: TRBJ1-1
D gene: .
clone size: once
V gene: TRBV19

CDR3 protein: CASIGLTSYEQYF
CDR3 DNA: TGTGCCAGCATTGGACTGACGAGCTACGAGCAGTACTTC
J gene: TRBJ2-7
D gene: .
clone size: .
V gene: TRBV2

CDR3 protein: CASSIGTLEHNEQFF
CDR3 DNA: TGTGCCAGTAGTATAGGAACCCTCGAACACAATGAGCAGTTCTTC
J gene: TRBJ2-1
D gene: .
clone size: .
V gene: TRBV19

CDR3 protein: CASSQIVGAHEQFF
CDR3 DNA: TGTGCCAGCAGCCAGATCGTGGGGGCTCATGAGCAGTTCTTC
J gene: TRBJ2-1
D gene: .
clone size: .
V gene: TRBV14

CDR3 protein: CASSFLSGQSSGNTIYF
CDR3 DNA: TGTGCCAGCAGCTTCTTGTCCGGACAGAGCTCTGGAAACACCATATATTTT
J gene: TRBJ1-3
D gene: .
clone size: .
V gene: TRBV11-2

CDR3 protein: CASSLGTGREKLFF
CDR3 DNA: TGCGCCAGCAGCCTTGGGACAGGGCGAGAAAAACTGTTTTTT
J gene: TRBJ1-4
D gene: TRBD1
clone size: few
V gene: TRBV4-1

CDR3 protein: CASSLVGSAGNEQFF
CDR3 DNA: TGTGCCAGCAGCTTAGTGGGTTCCGCGGGCAATGAGCAGTTCTTC
J gene: TRBJ2-1
D gene: .
clone size: .
V gene: TRBV11-2